The 6 T cell receptor beta chains below come from one sample, sequenced in a study of blood T cell repertoires in COVID-19. Using immunoSEQ multiplex PCR, the repertoire was profiled, and TCRdb retains in-frame clones only, with some absent. The data show approximately 93,000 clones, approximately 89% seen once. The sample taken for sequencing was peripheral blood. The receptors derive from a man aged 55-75 years with acute or convalescent COVID-19.

V usage is TRBV5-1 and J usage is TRBJ2-1, with D perhaps matching TRBD1 (6 bases). Trimming cost V 1 base and J 6 bases, with 23 bases left between them. CDR3 length: 18 residues. Per the germline V gene, CDR1 is SGHRS and CDR2 is YFSETQ. CDR3 region: CASSLNNPGHSRGNEQFF. The CDR3 DNA reads TGCGCCAGCAGCTTGAACAACCCGGGACACTCCAGGGGCAATGAGCAGTTCTTC.

The V and J genes are TRBV9 and TRBJ2-7; 12 nucleotides line up with TRBD2. The CDR3 is made up of 14 amino acids. The V gene's germline CDR1 is SGDLS and CDR2 YYNGEE. V was pared by 3 bases and J by 2 bases, with 0 bases of the junction left unmatched. CDR3 DNA: TGTGCCAGCAGCGCTAGCGGGGGGGCCTACGAGCAGTACTTC. It yields the protein CASSASGGAYEQYF.

The DNA of the CDR3 is TGTGCCAGCAGTTACTCAGGGGTCGGAAACACCATATATTTT. This gives the protein CASSYSGVGNTIYF. The V call is TRBV6-2 or TRBV6-3, the J call TRBJ1-3; possible D gene TRBD1, 5 bases. This CDR3 region has 14 residues. Germline values: CDR1 MNHEY, CDR2 SVGEGT. Trimming left V 0 bases short and J 4 bases short, with 7 bases between.

This chain links TRBV10-3 with TRBJ1-1; perhaps TRBD1 as D (6 bases). Trimming removed 6 bases at V and 4 bases at J, with 15 bases between. The CDR3 spans 14 residues. CDR1 and CDR2 from the germline V gene are ENHRY and SYGVKD. As DNA, the CDR3 is TGTGCCATCAGGAGTGAGGGGGACGGCACTGAAGCTTTCTTT. It encodes CAIRSEGDGTEAFF.

CDR3 coding DNA: TGTGCCACCGCCGGGACAGGGGGAACCGGGGAGCTGTTTTTT. Translating gives CATAGTGGTGELFF. This chain links TRBV7-9 with TRBJ2-2, with 11 bases identical to TRBD1. Germline assignment: CDR1 SEHNR and CDR2 FQNEAQ (reference sequence). The CDR3 covers 14 residues. V lost 10 bases to trimming and J lost 5 bases; unmatched junction nucleotides: 6.

The V call is TRBV7-8, the J call TRBJ1-2; 9 positions match TRBD1. The CDR3 consists of 14 residues. In germline, CDR1 is SGHVS, CDR2 FQNEAQ. V trimming: 5 bases; J trimming: 8 bases; junction bases outside the gene matches: 9. The CDR3 sequence is CASSGIRTGEGYTF. CDR3 coding DNA: TGTGCCAGCAGCGGAATACGGACAGGGGAGGGCTACACCTTC. The full variable domain, completed using reference TRBV7-8 and TRBJ1-2, is GAGVSQSPRYKVAKRGQDVALRCDPISGHVSLFWYQQALGQGPEFLTYFQNEAQLDKSGLPSDRFFAERPEGSVSTLKIQRTQQEDSAVYLCASSGIRTGEGYTFGSGTRLTVV.